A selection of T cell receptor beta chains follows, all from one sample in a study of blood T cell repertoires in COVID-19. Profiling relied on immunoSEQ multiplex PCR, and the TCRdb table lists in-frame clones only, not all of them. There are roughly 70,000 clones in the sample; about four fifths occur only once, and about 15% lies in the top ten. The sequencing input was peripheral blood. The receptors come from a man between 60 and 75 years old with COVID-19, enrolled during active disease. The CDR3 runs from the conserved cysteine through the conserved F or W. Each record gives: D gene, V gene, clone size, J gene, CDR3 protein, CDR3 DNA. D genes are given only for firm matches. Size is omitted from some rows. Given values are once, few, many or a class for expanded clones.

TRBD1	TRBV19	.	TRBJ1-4	CASSQDRAHEKLFF	TGTGCCAGTAGTCAGGACAGGGCTCACGAAAAACTGTTTTTT
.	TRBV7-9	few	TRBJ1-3	CASSLSSGQLQYF	TGTGCCAGCAGCTTATCGTCAGGACAGCTCCAATATTTT
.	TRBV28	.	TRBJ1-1	CASSPRPGMGTEAFF	TGTGCCAGCAGTCCCCGACCGGGGATGGGGACTGAAGCTTTCTTT
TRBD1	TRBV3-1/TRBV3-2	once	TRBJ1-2	CASSQDPDRGRDTF	TGTGCCAGCAGCCAAGATCCGGACAGGGGAAGGGACACCTTC
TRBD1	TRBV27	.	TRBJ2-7	CASTRTGETYEQYF	TGTGCCAGCACCCGGACAGGCGAGACCTACGAGCAGTACTTC
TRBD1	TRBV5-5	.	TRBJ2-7	CASSLIGTGTEQYF	TGTGCCAGCAGCTTGATCGGGACAGGGACCGAGCAGTACTTC
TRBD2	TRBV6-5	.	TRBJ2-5	CASRPPLAGVGTQYF	TGTGCCAGCAGGCCCCCCCTAGCGGGAGTAGGGACCCAGTACTTC
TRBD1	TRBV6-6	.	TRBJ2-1	CASSYVQGAEQFF	TGTGCCAGCAGTTACGTACAGGGGGCTGAGCAGTTCTTC
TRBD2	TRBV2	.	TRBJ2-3	CASSETRLATDTQYF	TGTGCCAGCAGTGAAACCCGACTAGCCACAGATACGCAGTATTTT
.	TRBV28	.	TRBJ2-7	CASSLTSYEQYF	TGTGCCAGCAGTTTAACCAGCTACGAGCAGTACTTC
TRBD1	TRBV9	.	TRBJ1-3	CASSVRTGGNTIYF	TGTGCCAGCAGCGTTAGGACAGGGGGAAACACCATATATTTT
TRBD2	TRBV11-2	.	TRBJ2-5	CASSSSGRVRETQYF	TGTGCCAGCAGCTCTAGCGGGAGGGTTCGGGAGACCCAGTACTTC
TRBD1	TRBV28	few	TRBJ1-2	CASSKQGAPIIYTF	TGTGCCAGCAGCAAACAGGGGGCACCTATTATTTATACCTTC
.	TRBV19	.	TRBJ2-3	CASRASDTQYF	TGTGCCAGTAGGGCATCAGATACGCAGTATTTT
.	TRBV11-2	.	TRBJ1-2	CASSFGQPYGYTF	TGTGCCAGCAGCTTTGGACAGCCCTATGGCTACACCTTC
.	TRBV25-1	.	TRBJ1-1	CASTLGQANTEAFF	TGTGCCAGCACCCTGGGGCAGGCGAACACTGAAGCTTTCTTT
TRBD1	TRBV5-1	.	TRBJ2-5	CASSQQGAREETQYF	TGCGCCAGCAGCCAACAGGGGGCGAGAGAGGAGACCCAGTACTTC
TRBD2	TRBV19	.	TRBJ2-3	CASSPRPGLPILNTQYF	TGTGCCAGTAGTCCTCGACCGGGACTACCTATTTTAAATACGCAGTATTTT
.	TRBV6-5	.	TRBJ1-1	CASSYWAGEFGTEAFF	TGTGCCAGCAGTTACTGGGCAGGGGAGTTCGGTACTGAAGCTTTCTTT
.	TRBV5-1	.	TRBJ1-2	CASSLVAGANYGYTF	TGCGCCAGCAGCTTGGTGGCAGGGGCGAACTATGGCTACACCTTC
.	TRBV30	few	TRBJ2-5	CAWYRGAGETQYF	TGTGCCTGGTATCGGGGGGCTGGGGAGACCCAGTACTTC
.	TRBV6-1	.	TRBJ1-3	CASSEGHGNTIYF	TGTGCCAGCAGTGAAGGACACGGAAACACCATATATTTT
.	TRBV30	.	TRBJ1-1	CAWRLTMNTEAFF	TGTGCCTGGAGGTTGACAATGAACACTGAAGCTTTCTTT
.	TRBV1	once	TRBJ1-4	CTSSPPPYRAANEKLFF	TGCACCAGCAGCCCTCCCCCCTACAGGGCGGCTAATGAAAAACTGTTTTTT
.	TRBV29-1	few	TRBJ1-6	CSVGEGGNSPLHF	TGCAGCGTTGGTGAGGGAGGGAATTCACCCCTCCACTTT
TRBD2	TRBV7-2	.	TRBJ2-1	CASSIGTSVLNEQFF	TGTGCCAGCAGCATCGGGACTAGCGTGTTGAATGAGCAGTTCTTC
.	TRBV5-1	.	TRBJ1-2	CASSAGDGYTF	TGCGCCAGCAGCGCAGGGGATGGCTACACCTTC
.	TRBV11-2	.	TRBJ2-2	CASSSTRRVGELFF	TGTGCCAGCAGCTCTACTAGGCGGGTCGGGGAGCTGTTTTTT
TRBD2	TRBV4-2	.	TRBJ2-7	CASSQDAGGPDEQYF	TGTGCCAGCAGCCAAGATGCGGGGGGGCCAGACGAGCAGTACTTC
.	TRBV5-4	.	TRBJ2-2	CASSVDLSQNTGELFF	TGTGCCAGCAGCGTCGATCTTAGCCAGAACACCGGGGAGCTGTTTTTT
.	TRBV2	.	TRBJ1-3	CASSIANRGNTIYF	TGTGCCAGCAGTATCGCCAACAGGGGAAACACCATATATTTT
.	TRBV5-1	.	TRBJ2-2	CASSFGGEAGELFF	TGCGCCAGCAGCTTTGGGGGCGAGGCCGGGGAGCTGTTTTTT
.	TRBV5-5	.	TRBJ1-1	CASSLSGDTEAFF	TGTGCCAGCAGCCTATCAGGGGACACTGAAGCTTTCTTT
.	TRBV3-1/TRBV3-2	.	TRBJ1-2	CASSQVEEADYGYTF	TGTGCCAGCAGCCAAGTCGAGGAGGCAGACTATGGCTACACCTTC
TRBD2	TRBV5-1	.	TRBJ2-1	CASSLELAGDNEQFF	TGCGCCAGCAGCTTGGAGCTAGCGGGAGACAATGAGCAGTTCTTC
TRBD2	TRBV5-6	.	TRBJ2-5	CASSLGPSGVQETQYF	TGTGCCAGCAGCTTGGGGCCTAGCGGGGTACAAGAGACCCAGTACTTC
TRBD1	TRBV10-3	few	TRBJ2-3	CAIRGGRDTDTQYF	TGTGCCATCAGAGGGGGCAGGGACACAGATACGCAGTATTTT
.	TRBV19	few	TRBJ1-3	CASSIIGVPGNTIYF	TGTGCCAGTAGTATCATCGGGGTGCCTGGAAACACCATATATTTT
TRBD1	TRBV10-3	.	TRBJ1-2	CAISEDRDGYTF	TGTGCCATCAGTGAGGACAGGGACGGCTACACCTTC
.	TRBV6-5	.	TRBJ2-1	CASSSVYNEQFF	TGTGCCAGCAGTTCTGTTTACAATGAGCAGTTCTTC
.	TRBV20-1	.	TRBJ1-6	CSASFRSGSPLHF	TGCAGTGCTAGTTTCAGGAGCGGTTCACCCCTCCACTTT
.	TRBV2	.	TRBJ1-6	CAGSPRSGQSNSPLHF	TGTGCCGGATCACCCCGTAGTGGGCAGTCAAATTCACCCCTCCACTTT
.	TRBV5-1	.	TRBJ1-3	CASSLARATASGNTIYF	TGCGCCAGCAGCTTGGCCAGAGCGACAGCCTCTGGAAACACCATATATTTT
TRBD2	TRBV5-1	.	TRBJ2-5	CASSPGLAEETQYF	TGCGCCAGCAGCCCGGGACTAGCGGAAGAGACCCAGTACTTC
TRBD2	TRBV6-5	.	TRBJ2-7	CASSPNWEGSYEQYF	TGTGCCAGCAGCCCGAACTGGGAGGGGTCCTACGAGCAGTACTTC